This passage covers 18 T cell receptor beta chains from one sample sequenced in a study of spatial heterogeneity in lung cancer. Points from the study as a whole: Tumor mutation counts were tracked by expanded intratumoral alpha and beta TCR counts.

Time point meaning: sample taken at primary tumor resection. Which antigens these TCRs recognize remains unknown. Each CDR3 protein gets one entry after TCRdb re-called the 5' RACE reads with MiXCR. The sample lists 6,000 to 8,000 distinct CDR3 sequences; more than 6.5% were seen once. The source was lung tumor tissue, collected at surgery. These TCRs come from a female donor with early-stage non-small cell lung cancer.

This clonotype has ten or more counts. The size of this beta chain means little, since it is a stray read in a library made for alpha chains. The V call is TRBV20-1, the J call TRBJ1-5; D not resolved. CDR1 and CDR2 (germline): DFQATT, SNEGSKA (reference sequence). The CDR3 is made up of 15 amino acids. V was pared by 1 base and J by 0 bases, with 10 bases between. CDR3 sequence: CSARVAGYSNQPQHF. CDR3 DNA sequence: TGCAGTGCTAGAGTTGCGGGCTATAGCAATCAGCCCCAGCATTTT.

This clonotype was seen at least ten times. As an off-target read in a library built for alpha chains, this beta chain has a frequency of little significance. The chain combines TRBV30 with TRBJ2-1; 14 nucleotides align to TRBD2. Germline V lookup: CDR1 GTSNPN, CDR2 SVGIG (reference sequence). Trimming at V came to 1 base and at J to 7 bases, leaving 6 bases not matched to a gene. The CDR3 loop spans 16 amino acids. CDR3 sequence reads: CAWSAPGLAGVNEQFF. The CDR3, as DNA: TGTGCCTGGAGTGCACCGGGACTAGCGGGAGTTAATGAGCAGTTCTTC.

This clonotype was recorded at least ten times. This beta chain appears as a stray read in a library generated for alpha chains; its size is not informative. This sequence joins TRBV5-1 and TRBJ2-5, with 7 bases lining up with TRBD1. This CDR3 has 14 residues. CDR1 and CDR2 from the germline V gene are SGHRS and YFSETQ. V trimming: 4 bases; J trimming: 1 base; junction bases outside the gene matches: 4. The CDR3 protein is CASSAGQAQETQYF. In DNA, the CDR3 is TGCGCCAGCAGCGCCGGACAGGCCCAAGAGACCCAGTACTTC. Full variable domain (outside the CDR3, taken from reference TRBV5-1 and TRBJ2-5): KAGVTQTPRYLIKTRGQQVTLSCSPISGHRSVSWYQQTPGQGLQFLFEYFSETQRNKGNFPGRFSGRQFSNSRSEMNVSTLELGDSALYLCASSAGQAQETQYFGPGTRLLVL.

To note about this clonotype: The library was built for alpha chains, so this beta chain is an off-target read and its size means little. The chain carries TRBV3-1 and TRBJ2-7, with TRBD1 matching 7 bases. Germline V gene data show CDR1 as LGHDT and CDR2 as YNNKEL (reference sequence). V lost 6 bases and J lost 2; bases outside the gene matches: 4. This CDR3 has 13 amino acids. Here the CDR3 DNA reads TGTGCCAGCAGGCCGACAGGGACCTACGAGCAGTACTTC. It is translated as CASRPTGTYEQYF.

Ten or more counts support this clonotype. As an off-target read in a library built for alpha chains, this beta chain has a frequency of little significance. V and J are TRBV20-1 and TRBJ2-1; D ambiguous. The germline V gene encodes CDR1 DFQATT and CDR2 SNEGSKA (reference sequence). The CDR3 has 13 residues. V was pared by 0 bases and J by 4 bases, with 7 bases between. The CDR3 coding sequence is TGCAGTGCTAGAGATGACCCGTACAATGAGCAGTTCTTC. This translates into CSARDDPYNEQFF.

This clonotype was observed many times. This beta chain appears as a stray read in a library generated for alpha chains; its size is not informative. V gene TRBV7-2 combines with J gene TRBJ2-3; D possibly corresponds to TRBD2 (5 bases). The CDR3 sequence is 16 residues long. CDR1 and CDR2 from the germline V gene are SGHTA and FQGNSA. V lost 5 bases and J lost 1, with 16 bases in between. This CDR3 is CASSTHAGMRTDTQYF. In nucleotides, the CDR3 is TGTGCCAGCAGCACCCACGCCGGGATGCGCACAGATACGCAGTATTTT.

This clonotype was found many times. This beta chain represents an off-target read in a library built for alpha chains; its size is of limited meaning. The rearrangement links TRBV29-1 to TRBJ2-2, with D hard to call. V was shortened by 7 bases and J by 5 bases, with 8 bases between the two germline ends. Per the germline V gene, CDR1 is SQVTM and CDR2 is ANQGSEA. This CDR3 is 11 amino acids long. CDR3 sequence: CSAGKTGELFF. The CDR3, as DNA: TGCAGCGCTGGGAAAACCGGGGAGCTGTTTTTT.

This clonotype is labeled medium-sized. This beta chain appears as a stray read in a library generated for alpha chains; its size is not informative. The gene calls are TRBV28 and TRBJ1-2; 7 bases are a match to TRBD1. The germline gives CDR1 MDHEN, CDR2 SYDVKM. The CDR3 spans 15 residues. V shed 4 bases and J 4 bases; nucleotides not matched to a gene: 9. The CDR3 here is CASSYRQGFLYGYTF. CDR3 sequence (DNA): TGTGCCAGCAGTTATAGACAGGGTTTCCTCTATGGCTACACCTTC.

This clonotype is labeled medium-sized. With the library built for alpha chains, this beta chain is off target and its frequency is not meaningful. V gene TRBV2 combines with J gene TRBJ2-3; either TRBD1 or TRBD2 may fit D (5 bases each). The CDR3 has 18 amino acids. Germline CDR1 is SNHLY and CDR2 is FYNNEI. Trimming pared 6 bases from V and 1 base from J, leaving 23 bases between. CDR3 nucleotide sequence: TGTGCCAGCAGGGGACGCCGCCAAGTCGAACGGGGCACAGATACGCAGTATTTT. It yields the protein CASRGRRQVERGTDTQYF.

By sample share, this clonotype is medium-sized. Because this beta chain is a stray read in a library intended to capture alpha chains, its abundance should not be given much weight. The V gene is TRBV5-1, the J gene TRBJ2-6; 8 bases line up with TRBD1. V shed 3 bases and J 0 bases; nucleotides not matched to a gene: 8. CDR3 length: 18 residues. Per the germline V gene, CDR1 is SGHRS and CDR2 is YFSETQ. In DNA form, the CDR3 reads TGCGCCAGCAGCTACACCGGGACAGGCTTCTCTGGGGCCAACGTCCTGACTTTC. Its protein is CASSYTGTGFSGANVLTF.

The table lists this clonotype with many counts. This beta chain lies outside the target of a library built for alpha chains; its clone size means little. The J gene is TRBJ1-5, the V gene TRBV6-1; D possibly corresponds to TRBD1 (5 bases). V was pared by 6 bases and J by 3 bases, with 24 bases between. Per germline, CDR1 MNHNS and CDR2 SASEGT. This CDR3 has 18 residues. CDR3 DNA sequence: TGTGCCAGCAGCCGGTTTAACCCAGGGCCGACAGACAATCAGCCCCAGCATTTT. This translates into CASSRFNPGPTDNQPQHF.

In its sample, this clonotype was seen many times. Little can be read into the size of this beta chain, an off-target read in a library designed for alpha chains. V gene TRBV7-9 combines with J gene TRBJ1-4, with D possibly TRBD1 on 6 matching bases. Germline CDR1 is SEHNR and CDR2 is FQNEAQ (reference sequence). Trimming stripped 5 bases from V and 1 base from J, with 8 bases between. The CDR3 is made up of 14 amino acids. CDR3 loop: CASSRGRTNEKLFF. In DNA form, the CDR3 reads TGTGCCAGCAGCCGGGGGCGAACTAATGAAAAACTGTTTTTT.

This clonotype was recorded many times. With the library built for alpha chains, this beta chain is off target and its frequency is not meaningful. The genes are TRBV7-6 and TRBJ2-1; D not resolved. The germline gives CDR1 SGHVS, CDR2 FNYEAQ. V lost 5 bases, J lost 12 bases, and 14 bases lay in between. The CDR3 is made up of 12 amino acids. The CDR3: CASSPGSEAQFF. DNA for the CDR3: TGTGCCAGCAGCCCAGGAAGCGAGGCGCAGTTCTTC.

This clonotype came up many times. Being off target in a library aimed at alpha chains, this beta chain has a size of little meaning. The chain employs TRBV20-1 and TRBJ2-7, with D tentatively TRBD1 (6 bases). V was trimmed by 0 bases and J by 4 bases, leaving 22 bases between them. The CDR3 runs to 17 residues. Looked up from germline, CDR1 is DFQATT and CDR2 is SNEGSKA (reference sequence). The CDR3 region is CSAREVRGTDRPYEQYF. CDR3 DNA sequence: TGCAGTGCTAGAGAGGTCAGGGGCACCGACCGCCCTTACGAGCAGTACTTC.

This clonotype ranks as medium-sized. This beta chain represents an off-target read in a library built for alpha chains; its size is of limited meaning. The chain carries TRBV6-1 and TRBJ1-1, with a tentative D call TRBD1 (5 bases). V was cut by 2 bases and J by 3 bases, with 16 bases left in between. This CDR3 has 16 residues. CDR1 and CDR2 (germline): MNHNS, SASEGT. Written as DNA, the CDR3 is TGTGCCAGCAGTGAATCAGCAGGGTACGGGGACACTGAAGCTTTCTTT. This gives the protein CASSESAGYGDTEAFF.

Many counts were recorded for this clonotype. This beta chain represents an off-target read in a library built for alpha chains; its size is of limited meaning. The chain is built from TRBV27 and TRBJ1-6; no reliable D call. V lost 5 bases, J lost 0 bases, and 11 bases lay in between. CDR1 and CDR2 (germline): MNHEY, SMNVEV (reference sequence). CDR3 size: 16 residues. CDR3 sequence (DNA): TGTGCCAGCAGTCAAGGGTCTAGCTCCTATAATTCACCCCTCCACTTT. Its translation is CASSQGSSSYNSPLHF.

This clonotype was recorded many times. Within a library made for alpha chains, this beta chain is off target, and its count is uninformative. The J gene is TRBJ2-3, the V gene TRBV5-6; TRBD1 agrees at 9 bases. There are 15 residues in the CDR3. Trimming took 2 bases from V and 5 from J; bases not matched to a gene: 6. Germline values: CDR1 SGHDT, CDR2 YYEEEE. CDR3 sequence reads: CASSFGQGFGDTQYF. Written as DNA, the CDR3 is TGTGCCAGCAGCTTTGGACAGGGGTTTGGAGATACGCAGTATTTT.

This clonotype was counted many times. The library was prepared for alpha chains; this beta chain is a stray read, so its frequency means little. This chain uses TRBV7-9 with TRBJ1-3, with TRBD1 matching over 7 bases. The V and J ends lost 2 bases and 7 bases, in that order; junction bases with no gene match: 14. The CDR3 is made up of 17 amino acids. In germline, CDR1 is SEHNR, CDR2 FQNEAQ (reference sequence). The CDR3 spells CASSLKGGGRDRNTIYF. CDR3 coding DNA: TGTGCCAGCAGCTTAAAGGGAGGGGGCCGTGATCGGAACACCATATATTTT. Full variable domain (missing parts from reference TRBV7-9 and TRBJ1-3): DTGVSQNPRHKITKRGQNVTFRCDPISEHNRLYWYRQTLGQGPEFLTYFQNEAQLEKSRLLSDRFSAERPKGSFSTLEIQRTEQGDSAMYLCASSLKGGGRDRNTIYFGEGSWLTVV.